This is a list of T cell receptor beta chains from one sample in a study of T cells of healthy individuals. One entry per CDR3 protein results from TCRdb running MiXCR on the 5' RACE reads. The sample includes tens of thousands of distinct CDR3 sequences, around 15% of them seen just once. The receptor set was obtained from a human donor in good health. The CDR3 runs from the conserved cysteine through the conserved F or W. Fields, in order: J gene, clone size, D gene, V gene, CDR3 protein, CDR3 DNA. D genes are given only for firm matches. Clone size is given for some rows only: seen once, a few or many times, or a class if the clone is expanded.

>TRBJ2-7|-|-|TRBV28
CASRVTAFSYEQYF
TGTGCCAGCAGGGTGACGGCCTTTAGCTACGAGCAGTACTTC
>TRBJ2-7|few|TRBD1|TRBV10-3
CAISGGQTNYEQYF
TGTGCCATCAGTGGGGGACAGACTAACTACGAGCAGTACTTC
>TRBJ1-2|-|-|TRBV20-1
CSARTQERGNGYTF
TGCAGTGCTAGAACGCAGGAACGAGGGAATGGCTACACCTTC
>TRBJ1-3|few|TRBD1|TRBV20-1
CSARTDRASNTIYF
TGCAGTGCTAGGACTGACAGGGCCAGCAACACCATATATTTT
>TRBJ2-7|few|-|TRBV3-1
CASSQDVRVHEQYF
TGTGCCAGCAGCCAAGATGTGAGGGTGCACGAGCAGTACTTC
>TRBJ2-3|many|-|TRBV4-2
CASSQPYADTQYF
TGTGCCAGCAGCCAACCCTATGCTGATACGCAGTATTTT
>TRBJ1-2|-|-|TRBV28
CASKWGMANYGYTF
TGTGCCAGCAAATGGGGAATGGCTAACTATGGCTACACCTTC
>TRBJ2-7|-|TRBD2|TRBV11-1
CASSPGTSGSRSYEQYF
TGTGCCAGCAGCCCCGGGACTAGCGGGAGTCGGTCCTACGAGCAGTACTTC
>TRBJ2-1|many|TRBD2|TRBV29-1
CSVSFGGSSYNEQFF
TGCAGCGTTTCTTTCGGCGGGAGCTCCTACAATGAGCAGTTCTTC
>TRBJ2-7|-|-|TRBV5-5
CASSRAGTSSYEQYF
TGTGCCAGCAGCCGAGCCGGGACATCCTCCTACGAGCAGTACTTC
>TRBJ2-1|few|-|TRBV3-1
CASSQDGFRYNEQFF
TGTGCCAGCAGCCAAGACGGGTTCCGCTACAATGAGCAGTTCTTC